This T cell receptor (beta chain) was identified in a study of blood T cells in healthy people across ages. The CDR3 covers 14 residues. J lost 6 bases, V lost 2 bases, and 7 bases had no gene match. Germline CDR1 SEHNR, CDR2 FQNEAQ (reference sequence). Together with a sample-barcoded 5' primer, a J-beta primer mix was included in a second PCR lasting about 7 to 11 cycles. From each sample, at least 3 million paired-end reads containing CDR3 were obtained. TCRdb independently ran MiXCR on the 5' RACE reads; one entry per CDR3 protein. The table lists around 900,000 distinct CDR3 sequences, 51% of them singletons.

The sample consisted of blood. This TCR was recovered from a woman aged 55-69 years in good health. The chain joins TRBV7-9 to TRBJ2-7; 7 bases are a match to TRBD1. The CDR3 loop is CASSLTGEWGEQYF. The CDR3 nucleotides are TGTGCCAGCAGCTTAACAGGGGAATGGGGCGAGCAGTACTTC.